This T cell receptor beta chain was found in a study of regulatory and conventional T cells in RAG deficiency. General study findings and limits: Treg unique TCR beta sequences were about 100-fold fewer in Omenn syndrome and CID/AS patients than controls.

Some clones are missing from TCRdb's copy, which holds only in-frame ones; the method was immunoSEQ multiplex PCR. The sample contains 30,000 to 40,000 clones, around nine tenths of which appear only once. Concerning this clone: Its antigen is not identified.

V was pared by 4 bases and J by 8 bases, with 14 bases between. Germline CDR1 LGHNT, CDR2 FRNRAP. The CDR3 runs to 13 residues. This sample also belongs to another study, concerning regulatory T cells. From that second work: The primer mix had 52 TRBV and 13 TRBJ primers.

The sequence derives from a human donor in good health. The sequenced sample consisted of CD8+ T cells sorted from blood. This chain connects TRBV12-5 to TRBJ1-2, with D possibly matching TRBD1 (6 bases). The CDR3 DNA reads TGTGCTAGTGGTTACAACAGGGTGTGGGGCTACACCTTC. It yields the protein CASGYNRVWGYTF.